Listed here are 23 T cell receptor beta chains from one sample, sequenced in a study of regulatory T cells in long-lasting Graves disease. The time point was: newly diagnosed GD, antithyroid drugs for less than 3 months. PBMC RNA served as the TCR library source. Combining iRepertoire HTBI primers with Arm-PCR of CDR3 regions, the authors built TCR beta libraries. TCRdb re-analysed the multiplex PCR reads in MiXCR, keeping a single row per CDR3 protein. The data contain 400,000 to 450,000 distinct CDR3 sequences, roughly 17% of them seen just once; the ten biggest clones take up about 10%. A further study also used this sample, focusing on T cells in Graves' hyperthyroidism and ophthalmopathy.

The sequences come from peripheral blood mononuclear cells (PBMCs), collected at new diagnosis, from a patient treated with antithyroid drugs. Receptor source: a woman aged 25 to 39 with Graves disease.

This chain connects TRBV15 to TRBJ1-3, with unresolved D. CDR3 length equals 14 residues. CDR1 is LNHNV, CDR2 YYDKDF, per germline (reference sequence). V lost 3 bases, J lost 1 base, and 7 bases lay in between. CDR3 sequence: CATSREPSGNTIYF. The CDR3 DNA sequence: TGTGCCACCAGCAGGGAGCCATCTGGAAACACCATATATTTT.

The sample holds a few counts of this clonotype. The chain is built from TRBV14 and TRBJ2-1; weak D call: TRBD1 (6 bases). The CDR3 is made up of 16 amino acids. From germline, CDR1 is SGHDN and CDR2 FVKESK. V shed 0 bases and J shed 14 bases, with 23 bases lying between them. This chain's CDR3 is CASSQDIRRTVPIKFF. In DNA form, the CDR3 reads TGTGCCAGCAGCCAAGATATACGGAGGACAGTTCCCATAAAGTTCTTC.

This clonotype was seen many times. The rearrangement uses TRBV30 and TRBJ1-5; D might be TRBD1 (5 bases). The CDR3 covers 14 residues. V was pared by 0 bases and J by 3 bases, with 9 bases between. Germline V lookup: CDR1 GTSNPN, CDR2 SVGIG (reference sequence). The DNA of the CDR3 is TGTGCCTGGAGTGTAGCGACAGTCAATCAGCCCCAGCATTTT. The encoded protein is CAWSVATVNQPQHF. The variable domain in full, with the rest retrieved from reference TRBV30 and TRBJ1-5, is SQTIHQWPATLVQPVGSPLSLECTVEGTSNPNLYWYRQAAGRGLQLLFYSVGIGQISSEVPQNLSASRPQDRQFILSSKKLLLSDSGFYLCAWSVATVNQPQHFGDGTRLSIL.

This clonotype was counted between two and nine times. The chain links TRBV11-2 to TRBJ2-3; D unresolved. The CDR3 is made up of 17 amino acids. Trimming stripped 0 bases from V and 0 bases from J, with 13 bases between. CDR1 SGHAT and CDR2 FQNNGV come from the germline V gene. CDR3 loop: CASSLDKDMASTDTQYF. In DNA form, the CDR3 reads TGTGCCAGCAGCTTAGACAAGGATATGGCTAGCACAGATACGCAGTATTTT.

This clonotype occurred many times. The J gene is TRBJ2-1, the V gene TRBV6-2 or TRBV6-3; 12 bases align to TRBD2. Germline CDR1 reads MNHEY; CDR2 reads SVGEGT. The CDR3 has 20 amino acids. The DNA of the CDR3 is TGTGCAGTTTATACCCCCCGGCTAGCGGGAGGGCCTAGGTCTGGCAATGAGCAGTTCTTC. The encoded protein is CAVYTPRLAGGPRSGNEQFF.

This clonotype has at least ten counts. This chain uses TRBV20-1 with TRBJ1-5, with D tentatively TRBD1 (6 bases). The length of the CDR3 is 15 residues. The germline V and J ends were trimmed by 0 bases and 6 bases, with 15 bases remaining between them. CDR1 and CDR2 from the germline V gene are DFQATT and SNEGSKA (reference sequence). As DNA, the CDR3 is TGCAGTGCTAGAGATTTCAGGGGAGGGAGTCAGCCCCAGCATTTT. Translation gives CSARDFRGGSQPQHF.

This clonotype was seen only a few times. The gene calls are TRBV6-2 or TRBV6-3 and TRBJ1-4, with TRBD1 as a possible D gene (6 bases). The CDR3 sequence is 15 residues long. In germline, CDR1 is MNHEY, CDR2 SVGEGT. Trimming shortened V by 6 bases and J by 6 bases, and 17 bases separated the two germline ends. The CDR3, as DNA: TGTGCCAGCAGGCTCGACAGGAACTTTTATGAAAAACTGTTTTTT. It is translated as CASRLDRNFYEKLFF.

This clonotype appeared a few times. The chain employs TRBV24-1 and TRBJ2-2; 9 bases fit TRBD1. Germline values: CDR1 KGHDR, CDR2 SFDVKD. This CDR3 spans 15 amino acids. The junction had 6 bases not matched to a gene; V was cut back by 4 bases and J by 7 bases. CDR3 amino acids: CATSENTGGGGELFF. DNA for the CDR3: TGTGCCACCAGTGAGAACACAGGGGGCGGCGGGGAGCTGTTTTTT.

The CDR3 sequence is CASSDWAPSTDTQYF. The CDR3 nucleotides are TGTGCCAGCAGTGATTGGGCGCCAAGCACAGATACGCAGTATTTT. The chain has TRBV6-2 or TRBV6-3 and TRBJ2-3; D uncertain. Trimming stripped 5 bases from V and 0 bases from J, with 12 bases between. CDR1 MNHEY and CDR2 SVGEGT come from the germline V gene. The CDR3 has 15 residues.

This clonotype occurred many times. The V gene is TRBV5-6, the J gene TRBJ2-7; 14 positions agree with TRBD2. V gave up 1 base and J gave up 6 bases; unmatched junction bases: 9. CDR1 SGHDT and CDR2 YYEEEE come from the germline V gene. CDR3 size: 17 residues. CDR3: CASSLWGGLAGVREQYF. As DNA, the CDR3 is TGTGCCAGCAGCTTGTGGGGGGGACTAGCGGGAGTTCGCGAGCAGTACTTC.

This clonotype was counted only a few times. The chain combines TRBV12-3 or TRBV12-4 with TRBJ1-6, with a possible D match to TRBD1 (5 bases). V was pared by 8 bases and J by 10 bases, with 18 bases between. The length of the CDR3 is 14 residues. The DNA of the CDR3 is TGTGCCAGCCAGACGGGGGGGACCAACTCACCCCTCCACTTT. Protein product: CASQTGGTNSPLHF.

This clonotype appeared many times. This chain joins TRBV7-9 and TRBJ2-5; weak D call: TRBD1 (6 bases). Germline V gene lookup returns CDR1 SEHNR and CDR2 FQNEAQ (reference sequence). The CDR3 runs to 14 residues. Trimming removed 6 bases from V and 5 bases from J, with 16 bases in between. The CDR3 region has the DNA TGTGCCAGCAGTCTTCAGGGGACACGGGAGACCCAGTACTTC. Its translation is CASSLQGTRETQYF.

J is TRBJ1-5 and V is TRBV6-1; 7 bases are shared with TRBD1. The germline CDR1 and CDR2 sequences are MNHNS and SASEGT. This CDR3 has 17 residues. V gave up 9 bases and J gave up 1 base; unmatched junction bases: 15. The CDR3 DNA reads TGTGCCAGGGCCGGGGACAGATTCATACCAAGCAATCAGCCCCAGCATTTT. Protein product: CARAGDRFIPSNQPQHF.

This clonotype was detected a few times. Being one base from a much bigger clone, this may be a read error. The rearrangement links TRBV27 to TRBJ2-5; TRBD1 agrees at 9 bases. The V segment lost 3 bases and the J segment 7 bases; nucleotides outside the gene matches: 15. The CDR3 runs 17 residues. Germline V gene sequence: CDR1 MNHEY, CDR2 SMNVEV (reference sequence). The CDR3 is CASSFLPYTGGVGTQYF. The DNA for the CDR3 is TGTGCCAGCAGTTTCCTCCCCTACACAGGGGGCGTAGGGACCCAGTACTTC.

Turning to this clonotype: A far larger clone is only one base removed, so a read error is likely. This chain joins TRBV5-8 and TRBJ1-1, with D possibly matching TRBD1 (6 bases). V was trimmed by 5 bases and J by 1 base, leaving 15 bases between them. In germline, CDR1 is SGHTS, CDR2 YDEGEE. The CDR3 has 15 residues. The DNA for the CDR3 is TGTGCCAGCAGTTCACAGGGATTGACGAACACTGAAGCTTTCTTT. Its translation: CASSSQGLTNTEAFF.

This clonotype has at least ten counts. V gene TRBV30 combines with J gene TRBJ1-1; the D is unclear. The CDR3 spans 12 residues. Germline-derived CDR1 and CDR2 are GTSNPN and SVGIG (reference sequence). Trimming removed 5 bases at V and 5 bases at J, with 12 bases between. CDR3 in amino acids: CAWVRGSTEAFF. The CDR3 bases are TGTGCCTGGGTTCGTGGGAGTACTGAAGCTTTCTTT.

This clonotype was seen many times. This rearrangement joins TRBV12-3 or TRBV12-4 to TRBJ2-7; D is uncertain. The CDR3 length is 15 residues. V shed 5 bases and J shed 0 bases, with 14 bases lying between them. The CDR3 DNA sequence: TGTGCCAGCAGTCGCTTTAACGCCGACTCCTACGAGCAGTACTTC. Protein product: CASSRFNADSYEQYF.

This clonotype occurred many times. The chain employs TRBV29-1 and TRBJ1-2; D gene ambiguous. Trimming removed 1 base at V and 2 bases at J, with 5 bases between. The length of the CDR3 is 12 residues. Germline assignment: CDR1 SQVTM and CDR2 ANQGSEA. CDR3 sequence: CSVEGDNYGYTF. DNA for the CDR3: TGCAGCGTTGAAGGAGACAACTATGGCTACACCTTC. Full variable domain (remainder filled in from reference TRBV29-1 and TRBJ1-2): SAVISQKPSRDICQRGTSLTIQCQVDSQVTMMFWYRQQPGQSLTLIATANQGSEATYESGFVIDKFPISRPNLTFSTLTVSNMSPEDSSIYLCSVEGDNYGYTFGSGTRLTVV.

This clonotype was seen ten or more times. The V call is TRBV7-2, the J call TRBJ2-4; a weak D match, TRBD2 (6 bases). The V end lost 5 bases, the J end lost 7 bases, and 18 bases lay between the germline ends. The CDR3 is 15 amino acids. Germline V gives CDR1 SGHTA, CDR2 FQGNSA. This CDR3 is CASSRLGSSANIQYF. For the CDR3, the DNA is TGTGCCAGCAGCCGGCTCGGGAGCTCCGCGAACATTCAGTACTTC. Full variable domain (rest looked up from reference TRBV7-2 and TRBJ2-4): GAGVSQSPSNKVTEKGKDVELRCDPISGHTALYWYRQSLGQGLEFLIYFQGNSAPDKSGLPSDRFSAERTGGSVSTLTIQRTQQEDSAVYLCASSRLGSSANIQYFGAGTRLSVL.

In its sample, this clonotype was seen many times. The chain couples TRBV12-3 or TRBV12-4 to TRBJ2-5; maybe TRBD2 (5 bases). Trimming took off 3 bases at V and 2 bases at J, with 10 bases between the two ends. CDR3 length equals 14 residues. The CDR3 DNA sequence: TGTGCCAGCAGTTTTGGGCGGGCGCAAGAGACCCAGTACTTC. This translates into CASSFGRAQETQYF.

This clonotype has only a few counts. CDR3 nucleotides: TGTGCCAGCAGTCCTCTCGGGCTGGCCACCAGCACAGATACGCAGTATTTT. It is translated as CASSPLGLATSTDTQYF. The V gene is TRBV6-2 or TRBV6-3, the J gene TRBJ2-3; D not resolved. The CDR3 loop spans 17 amino acids. Germline loops: CDR1 MNHEY, CDR2 SVGEGT. V dropped 5 bases and J dropped 0 bases, with 18 bases sitting between them.

The gene calls are TRBV11-2 and TRBJ2-6; TRBD2 is a possible D gene (5 bases). The V and J ends lost 8 bases and 4 bases respectively, with 12 bases between them. This CDR3 has 14 amino acids. Germline V CDR1 and CDR2: SGHAT, FQNNGV. In DNA form, the CDR3 reads TGTGCCAGCCGCGGGCCTAGAGGGGCCAACGTCCTGACTTTC. Residues: CASRGPRGANVLTF.

This clonotype came up many times. The chain employs TRBV7-3 and TRBJ2-1; no definite D call. V lost 1 base and J lost 3, with 1 base in between. The germline V gene has CDR1 SGHTA and CDR2 FQGTGA. The CDR3 contains 12 residues. CDR3 amino acids: CASSLNYNEQFF. As DNA, the CDR3 is TGTGCCAGCAGCTTAAACTACAATGAGCAGTTCTTC.